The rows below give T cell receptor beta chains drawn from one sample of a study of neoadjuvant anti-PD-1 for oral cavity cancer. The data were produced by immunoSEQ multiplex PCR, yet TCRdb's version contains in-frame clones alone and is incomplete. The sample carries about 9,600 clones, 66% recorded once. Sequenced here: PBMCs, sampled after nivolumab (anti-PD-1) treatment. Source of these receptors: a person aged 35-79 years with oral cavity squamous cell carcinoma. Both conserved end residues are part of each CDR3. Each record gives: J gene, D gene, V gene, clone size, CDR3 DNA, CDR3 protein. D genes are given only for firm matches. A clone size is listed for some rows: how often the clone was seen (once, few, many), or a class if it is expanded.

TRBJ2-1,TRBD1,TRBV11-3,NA,TGTGCCAGCAGCTTAAGGGGGACAGGGGGCAATCAGCAGTTCTTC,CASSLRGTGGNQQFF
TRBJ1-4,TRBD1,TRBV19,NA,TGTGCCAGTAGTAATTCCGGGACAGGCGCTAGTGAAAAACTGTTTTTT,CASSNSGTGASEKLFF
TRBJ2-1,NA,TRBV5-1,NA,TGCGCCAGCAGCTTGACATCGGTTGGGTTCTTC,CASSLTSVGFF
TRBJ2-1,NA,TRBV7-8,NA,TGTGCCAGCAGCCCGGACCTCAGGGGTGAGCAGTTCTTC,CASSPDLRGEQFF
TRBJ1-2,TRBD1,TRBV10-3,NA,TGTGCCATCAGTGAGAGGACAGGTATCAACTATGGCTACACCTTC,CAISERTGINYGYTF
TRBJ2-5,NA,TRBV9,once,TGTGCCAGCAGCGTAGGTAGGTTTCAAGAGACCCAGTACTTC,CASSVGRFQETQYF
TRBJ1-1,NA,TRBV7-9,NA,TGTGCCACCTCCCTATCCATGAACACTGAAGCTTTCTTT,CATSLSMNTEAFF
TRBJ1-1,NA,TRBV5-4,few,TGTGCCAGCAGCTTACATTCAGGACAGAACACTGAAGCTTTCTTT,CASSLHSGQNTEAFF
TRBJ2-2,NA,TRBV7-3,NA,TGTGCCACATCCACAGGGAATACCGGGGAGCTGTTTTTT,CATSTGNTGELFF
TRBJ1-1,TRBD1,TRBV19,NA,TGTGCCAGTAGTCTAAGACAGGGGCGCCAAACTGAAGCTTTCTTT,CASSLRQGRQTEAFF
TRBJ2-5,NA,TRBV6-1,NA,TGTGCCAGCAGTGAAGCGCGCGGGGTACTAAGAGAGTCCCAGTACTTC,CASSEARGVLRESQYF
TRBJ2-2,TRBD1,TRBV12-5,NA,TGTGCTAGTGATTCACCGACAGGGTTCGCCGGGGAGCTGTTTTTT,CASDSPTGFAGELFF
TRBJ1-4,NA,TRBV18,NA,TGTGCCAGCTCTCCTATCCTTCAGGATGAAAAACTGTTTTTT,CASSPILQDEKLFF
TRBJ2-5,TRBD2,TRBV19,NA,TGTGCCAGTAGTACGCGCCTTACTAGCGGGAGACGGGGAGAGACCCAGTACTTC,CASSTRLTSGRRGETQYF
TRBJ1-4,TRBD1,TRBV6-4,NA,TGTGCCAGCAGTGAAGGGACAGGGTCTGGTGAAAAACTGTTTTTT,CASSEGTGSGEKLFF
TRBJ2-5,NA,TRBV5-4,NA,TGTGCCAGCAGACAGGACGGAGGATCAGAGACCCAGTACTTC,CASRQDGGSETQYF
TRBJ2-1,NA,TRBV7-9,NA,TGTGCCAGCAGAGAAGCTCTTCTTCGGTCCTACAATGAGCAGTTCTTC,CASREALLRSYNEQFF
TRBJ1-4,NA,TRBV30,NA,TGTGCCTGGAGTGCAACTAGGGGCAGAAATGAAAAACTGTTTTTT,CAWSATRGRNEKLFF
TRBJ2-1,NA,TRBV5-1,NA,TGCGCCAGCAGCTTGGGGTCACTCCGGGTGGATGAGCAGTTCTTC,CASSLGSLRVDEQFF
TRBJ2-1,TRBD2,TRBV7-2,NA,TGTGCCAGCAGCTCAGCGGGGATTGAGCAGTTCTTC,CASSSAGIEQFF
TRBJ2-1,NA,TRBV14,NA,TGTGCCAGCAGCCAAGCGGGGGCGGCTAACAATGAGCAGTTCTTC,CASSQAGAANNEQFF
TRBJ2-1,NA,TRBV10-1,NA,TGCGCCAGCAGTGAGTCGTATAGCACAGACTACAATGAGCAGTTCTTC,CASSESYSTDYNEQFF
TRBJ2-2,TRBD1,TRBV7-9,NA,TGTGCCAGCACTTGGGGGGACAGGGTCGCCACCGGGGAGCTGTTTTTT,CASTWGDRVATGELFF
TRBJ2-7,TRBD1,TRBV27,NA,TGTGCCAGCAGTTTGCCAGGGGGCAGCTACGAGCAGTACTTC,CASSLPGGSYEQYF
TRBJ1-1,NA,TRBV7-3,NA,TGTGCCAGCAGCCCGAATAGGGTGGGGTACACTGAAGCTTTCTTT,CASSPNRVGYTEAFF
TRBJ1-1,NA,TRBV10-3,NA,TGTGCCATCAGTGAGTCGGTCAGGGATGTCACTGAAGCTTTCTTT,CAISESVRDVTEAFF
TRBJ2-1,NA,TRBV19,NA,TGTGCCAGTAGTTACGGGGGAGCGCCCGCCCCCTACAATGAGCAGTTCTTC,CASSYGGAPAPYNEQFF
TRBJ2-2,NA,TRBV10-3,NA,TGTGCCATCAGTGAGTTTGACCCAGAAGCGAACACCGGGGAGCTGTTTTTT,CAISEFDPEANTGELFF
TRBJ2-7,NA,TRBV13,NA,TGTGCCAGCAGCTTAGGCCCAGGGCGGCACGAGCAGTACTTC,CASSLGPGRHEQYF
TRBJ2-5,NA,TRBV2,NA,TGTGCCAGCAGTGATAACGGGAGAGCCCAAGAGACCCAGTACTTC,CASSDNGRAQETQYF
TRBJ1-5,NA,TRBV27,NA,TGTGCCAGCAGTCTCTGGCTGGATCAGCCCCAGCATTTT,CASSLWLDQPQHF
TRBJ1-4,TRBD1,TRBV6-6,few,TGTGCCAGCAGTTCCCCAGGGGGCGCGAATGAAAAACTGTTTTTT,CASSSPGGANEKLFF
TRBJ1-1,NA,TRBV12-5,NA,TGTGCTAGTGCTGGGGGCCCCTCCACAGCTTTCTTT,CASAGGPSTAFF
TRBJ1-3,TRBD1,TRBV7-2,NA,TGTGCCAGCAGCCCCGGGACAGTCCTCTCTGGAAACACCATATATTTT,CASSPGTVLSGNTIYF
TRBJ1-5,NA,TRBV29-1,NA,TGCAGCGTTGAAACTGGCGGGACAAATCAGCCCCAGCATTTT,CSVETGGTNQPQHF
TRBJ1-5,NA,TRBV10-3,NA,TGTGCCATCAGTTTACAGGGAGGGCCCAATCAGCCCCAGCATTTT,CAISLQGGPNQPQHF
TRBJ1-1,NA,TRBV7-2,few,TGTGCCAGCAGCTTAGCGGGGGGTGAAGCTTTCTTT,CASSLAGGEAFF